This TCR beta chain was captured by sequencing in a study of T cell responses to AZD1222 COVID-19 vaccine. Study-wide points: Reportedly, nearly half of unique spike TCRs recognized epitopes outside B.1.351/B.1.1.7 mutations. At 160-218 and 743-854, vaccine-associated CD4 TCRs were dominant, and they spanned spike. Donors were chiefly white British, with a greater number of females, and clonal diversity was perhaps underestimated. Samples come after the peak T cell response, not at day 14.

The data were produced by immunoSEQ multiplex PCR, yet TCRdb's version contains in-frame clones alone and is incomplete. This sample has over 130,000 clones, with roughly 92% found just once. The CDR3 is 17 residues long. Trimming pared 0 bases from V and 0 bases from J, leaving 14 bases between. As regards this clone: Its matching antigen is unknown.

The sequence was collected from an adult who received the AZD1222 COVID-19 vaccine. The rearrangement joins TRBV23-1 to TRBJ1-2; no clear D gene. TRBV23-1 carries the ORF label, with uncertain function. Specimen: peripheral blood, collected 28 days after the second AZD1222 dose. The CDR3 here is CASSQSVPGGTNYGYTF. CDR3 nucleotide sequence: TGCGCCAGCAGTCAATCGGTACCGGGAGGGACTAACTATGGCTACACCTTC.